This entry describes one T cell receptor beta chain. The data belong to a study of blood T cell repertoires in COVID-19. Study as a whole: Collection of acute and convalescent COVID-19 samples took place in the United States, Italy and Spain. T cells, B-cell-depleted T cells, or PBMCs provided the cDNA or gDNA that served as material.

The authors' processing: Using reference gene primer amplification, nucleated cell counts were estimated. Generated by immunoSEQ multiplex PCR, the TCRdb table keeps only in-frame clones and is missing some. V and J calls and clone size come straight from that table; D and trimming were deduced from the DNA. The sample shows 300,000 to 450,000 clones, approximately 89% of them seen only once. Germline values: CDR1 MNHEY, CDR2 SVGEGT. Trimming took 6 bases from V and 12 from J; bases not matched to a gene: 13. This CDR3 spans 15 amino acids. Sequenced sample: PBMCs or T cells enriched from blood (not recorded which). V gene TRBV6-2 or TRBV6-3 combines with J gene TRBJ2-1; 11 positions match TRBD1. This TCR was recovered from a man aged 35-49 years in a cohort exposed to, infected with or recovered from COVID-19 (not recorded which). CDR3 DNA: TGTGCCAGCAGCAGGGGACAGGGGGTTCTGATTGCGCAGTTCTTC. Protein: CASSRGQGVLIAQFF.